This TCR beta chain was found in a study of breast tumors, draining lymph nodes, adjacent tissues. Overall study results and limits: Data only fit, rather than demonstrated, lymph node origin of most tumor T cells. Most tumor T cells seemingly derive from lymph node, then expand in tumor. Tumor repertoires ranked between lymph nodes and nontumor tissue in diversity, with V and J gene preferences. Luminal-like breast cancer showed significantly greater tumor-nontumor repertoire similarity than basal-like breast cancer did.

Samples came from axillary lymph nodes draining the breast cancer. This clonotype has at least ten counts. Its antigen is undetermined. The length of the CDR3 is 16 residues. Germline V gives CDR1 SNHLY, CDR2 FYNNEI. The V gene end was trimmed by 4 bases and the J gene end by 5 bases; junction bases not matched to a gene: 11. MiXCR was run by TCRdb on the multiplex PCR reads, yielding one entry per CDR3 protein. In the table there are around 170,000 distinct CDR3 sequences, approximately 30% of which are singletons. Sequencing was done on a sample of axillary lymph node tissue. This sequence joins TRBV2 and TRBJ2-1, with TRBD2 identical over 7 bases. The receptor was derived from a female donor with breast cancer. Some clones in this sample may be carry-over from other donors' samples. The CDR3 DNA sequence: TGTGCCAGCAGTGTCGACTCTAGCGGCAGCGACAATGAGCAGTTCTTC. This translates into CASSVDSSGSDNEQFF.